The 25 T cell receptor beta chains in this list originate from one sample, sequenced in a study of blood T cell repertoires in COVID-19. Data came from immunoSEQ multiplex PCR; TCRdb stores just in-frame clones and leaves some out. The sample lists 31,000 or so clones, nearly 90% occurring once. The source material was peripheral blood. The receptors here all came from a man aged 55 to 70 with active COVID-19.

The rearrangement uses TRBV10-3 and TRBJ2-3; 9 nucleotides align to TRBD1. CDR3 length: 16 amino acids. With V trimmed by 6 bases and J by 1 base, 8 bases remained unmatched. The germline gives CDR1 ENHRY, CDR2 SYGVKD. CDR3 bases: TGTGCCATCAGCAGCCTGGGACAGGGCGGCACAGATACGCAGTATTTT. It is translated as CAISSLGQGGTDTQYF.

This rearrangement joins TRBV24-1 to TRBJ2-5, with a possible D match to TRBD2 (5 bases). Per germline, CDR1 KGHDR and CDR2 SFDVKD. The CDR3 covers 15 residues. Trimming took 3 bases from V and 4 from J, leaving 14 bases between them. In DNA form, the CDR3 reads TGTGCCACCAGTGATACCGGCGGGCAAGCAGAGACCCAGTACTTC. Its translation: CATSDTGGQAETQYF.

This sequence joins TRBV7-3 and TRBJ1-2, with TRBD1 matching 8 bases. The CDR3 totals 14 residues. The trim removed 5 bases at V and 3 bases at J, leaving 5 bases unmatched. Looked up from germline, CDR1 is SGHTA and CDR2 is FQGTGA. CDR3 sequence: CASSEGTGDYGYTF. In nucleotides, the CDR3 is TGTGCCAGCAGCGAAGGGACAGGAGACTATGGCTACACCTTC.

This chain connects TRBV5-1 to TRBJ2-2; TRBD1 agrees at 9 bases. The CDR3 runs to 14 residues. V shed 4 bases and J 6 bases; nucleotides not matched to a gene: 4. Per the germline V gene, CDR1 is SGHRS and CDR2 is YFSETQ. CDR3 residues: CASSLGQGSGELFF. The DNA for the CDR3 is TGCGCCAGCAGCCTGGGACAGGGCTCCGGGGAGCTGTTTTTT.

The V gene is TRBV19, the J gene TRBJ1-5; 10 bases agree with TRBD1. Germline CDR1 is LNHDA and CDR2 is SQIVND (reference sequence). The CDR3 consists of 16 residues. Trimming at V came to 5 bases and at J to 2 bases, leaving 6 bases not matched to a gene. CDR3 loop: CASSARQGAGNQPQHF. DNA of the CDR3: TGTGCCAGTAGTGCCCGACAGGGGGCGGGCAATCAGCCCCAGCATTTT.

This chain joins TRBV19 and TRBJ2-6, with D tentatively TRBD2 (6 bases). From germline, CDR1 is LNHDA and CDR2 SQIVND (reference sequence). There are 16 residues in the CDR3. The ends were cut back, 8 bases at V and 0 bases at J, with 14 bases in the middle. This chain's CDR3 is CASQSGSSSGANVLTF. CDR3 nucleotides: TGTGCCAGTCAAAGCGGGTCCTCCTCTGGGGCCAACGTCCTGACTTTC.

The chain carries TRBV11-2 and TRBJ2-5; 10 nucleotides agree with TRBD2. CDR3 length: 15 residues. Germline V gene lookup returns CDR1 SGHAT and CDR2 FQNNGV. Unmatched junction bases numbered 9, after V lost 5 bases and J lost 6 bases. The CDR3 loop reads CASSRSGGAVKTQYF. The DNA of the CDR3 is TGTGCCAGCAGCCGGAGCGGGGGGGCCGTAAAGACCCAGTACTTC.

The V call is TRBV10-1, the J call TRBJ2-1; tentative D call: TRBD2 (5 bases). This CDR3 has 11 amino acids. Germline V gene sequence: CDR1 WNHNN, CDR2 SYGVQD (reference sequence). Trimming removed 6 bases from V and 7 bases from J, with 7 bases in between. CDR3: CASSRGNEQFF. As DNA, the CDR3 is TGCGCCAGCAGCCGGGGTAATGAGCAGTTCTTC.

This clone was observed once. The chain links TRBV10-3 to TRBJ1-2, with D possibly being TRBD1 (6 bases). The CDR3 contains 13 residues. Germline CDR1 and CDR2: ENHRY and SYGVKD. In nucleotides, the CDR3 is TGTGCTTTATCGGGGGGCTCTAACTATGGCTACACCTTC. Amino acid sequence: CALSGGSNYGYTF.

The J gene is TRBJ2-3, the V gene TRBV10-3, with D possibly being TRBD1 (6 bases). V lost 5 bases to trimming and J lost 6 bases, with 12 bases between them. The CDR3 loop spans 13 amino acids. From germline, CDR1 is ENHRY and CDR2 SYGVKD. CDR3 nucleotides: TGTGCCATCAGTCAACAGGGAGTGGATACGCAGTATTTT. Amino acids: CAISQQGVDTQYF.

The chain carries TRBV5-3 and TRBJ1-2; D possibly corresponds to TRBD1 (5 bases). TRBV5-3 counts as an open reading frame of uncertain function. Trimming removed 1 base at V and 5 bases at J, with 9 bases between. This CDR3 is built from 13 residues. The chain's CDR3 is CARSLTRAYGYTF. The CDR3 region has the DNA TGTGCCAGAAGCTTGACCAGGGCTTATGGCTACACCTTC.

In this sample, this clone turned up a few times. The chain uses TRBV5-8 and TRBJ1-1; D is ambiguous. Germline values: CDR1 SGHTS, CDR2 YDEGEE. CDR3 length: 14 residues. V was trimmed by 0 bases and J by 0 bases, leaving 6 bases between them. The CDR3 loop is CASSLVSLNTEAFF. The CDR3 DNA follows: TGTGCCAGCAGCTTGGTCAGTTTGAACACTGAAGCTTTCTTT.

The rearrangement uses TRBV12-3 or TRBV12-4 and TRBJ1-1; D unresolved. V was cut by 3 bases and J by 1 base, with 6 bases left in between. The CDR3 has 13 amino acids. DNA for the CDR3: TGTGCCAGCAGTTTTATAGAGAACACTGAAGCTTTCTTT. Translation gives CASSFIENTEAFF.

The chain uses TRBV30 and TRBJ1-1, with 11 bases aligning to TRBD1. Germline lookup yields CDR1 GTSNPN and CDR2 SVGIG (reference sequence). The CDR3 covers 14 residues. The CDR3 sequence: CACRDRGTHTEAFF. CDR3 DNA: TGTGCTTGCCGGGACAGGGGGACGCACACTGAAGCTTTCTTT.

The V gene is TRBV18, the J gene TRBJ1-6, with D tentatively TRBD1 (5 bases). The CDR3 length is 15 residues. V dropped 4 bases and J dropped 10 bases, with 17 bases sitting between them. Germline values: CDR1 KGHSH, CDR2 LQKENI. CDR3 protein: CASSRGTPLGSPLHF. The DNA for the CDR3 is TGTGCCAGCTCACGCGGGACCCCCCTAGGATCACCCCTCCACTTT.

The rearrangement uses TRBV6-1 and TRBJ1-6, with 12 positions matching TRBD1. The CDR3 totals 18 residues. The V and J ends lost 4 bases and 9 bases, in that order; junction bases with no gene match: 13. The germline CDR1 and CDR2 sequences are MNHNS and SASEGT. CDR3 DNA sequence: TGTGCCAGCAGTGGCACCGGGACAGGGGGCCCCCGGGCTTCACCCCTCCACTTT. It encodes CASSGTGTGGPRASPLHF.

V and J are TRBV27 and TRBJ2-7, with D perhaps matching TRBD1 (5 bases). CDR1 is MNHEY, CDR2 SMNVEV, per germline (reference sequence). With 5 bases removed from V and 1 base from J, the gap between germline ends came to 18 bases. The CDR3 is 16 amino acids. CDR3 in amino acids: CASSNRGGTFSYEQYF. DNA of the CDR3: TGTGCCAGCAGTAATAGGGGCGGAACCTTTTCCTACGAGCAGTACTTC.

This clone was recorded only once. The V call is TRBV6-5, the J call TRBJ1-2; the D gene is possibly TRBD1 (6 bases). In germline, CDR1 is MNHEY, CDR2 SVGAGI. The CDR3 spans 15 residues. V was pared by 7 bases and J by 4 bases, with 19 bases between. The CDR3 loop is CASTYALGASYGYTF. CDR3 nucleotide sequence: TGTGCCAGCACCTACGCATTGGGGGCCAGCTATGGCTACACCTTC.

The chain joins TRBV5-1 to TRBJ2-7; the D is unclear. Germline V gene sequence: CDR1 SGHRS, CDR2 YFSETQ. The CDR3 contains 14 residues. Trimming left V 4 bases short and J 0 bases short, with 11 bases between. The CDR3 sequence: CASSPRWSSYEQYF. CDR3 DNA: TGCGCCAGCAGCCCGAGGTGGAGCTCCTACGAGCAGTACTTC. The full variable domain, its missing parts supplied by reference TRBV5-1 and TRBJ2-7, is KAGVTQTPRYLIKTRGQQVTLSCSPISGHRSVSWYQQTPGQGLQFLFEYFSETQRNKGNFPGRFSGRQFSNSRSEMNVSTLELGDSALYLCASSPRWSSYEQYFGPGTRLTVT.

V is TRBV18 and J is TRBJ2-2, with D possibly being TRBD2 (5 bases). V was clipped by 2 bases and J by 3 bases, with 10 bases between them. CDR3 size: 15 residues. CDR1 and CDR2 from the germline V gene are KGHSH and LQKENI. The CDR3 coding sequence is TGTGCCAGCTCACCAGGAGGCAGTTACACCGGGGAGCTGTTTTTT. Protein: CASSPGGSYTGELFF.

The rearrangement joins TRBV28 to TRBJ2-3; unclear D gene. The CDR3 consists of 14 residues. Trimming took 2 bases from V and 2 from J, leaving 8 bases between them. CDR1 is MDHEN and CDR2 is SYDVKM in the germline V gene. This CDR3 reads CASSLGLPTDTQYF. DNA of the CDR3: TGTGCCAGCAGTTTAGGCTTACCCACAGATACGCAGTATTTT.

This sequence joins TRBV7-2 and TRBJ2-1; D is undetermined. This CDR3 region has 14 residues. CDR1 is SGHTA, CDR2 FQGNSA, per germline. The germline V and J ends were trimmed by 2 bases and 6 bases, with 11 bases remaining between them. The chain's CDR3 is CASSLHVLGNEQFF. The CDR3 DNA sequence: TGTGCCAGCAGCTTACACGTCCTAGGCAATGAGCAGTTCTTC.

This clone was found once. The chain employs TRBV18 and TRBJ2-3; 9 bases agree with TRBD1. This CDR3 has 15 amino acids. Germline-derived CDR1 and CDR2 are KGHSH and LQKENI. Germline trimming cut 5 bases from V and 2 bases from J; bases unmatched to any gene: 5. The CDR3 loop is CASSEQGAPTDTQYF. The CDR3 DNA is TGTGCCAGCTCAGAACAGGGGGCGCCCACAGATACGCAGTATTTT.

The chain has TRBV2 and TRBJ2-1, with 11 bases identical to TRBD2. This CDR3 spans 17 amino acids. Unmatched junction bases numbered 16, after V lost 6 bases and J lost 9 bases. Looked up from germline, CDR1 is SNHLY and CDR2 is FYNNEI. In nucleotides, the CDR3 is TGTGCCAGCAGCCGCGATCGTAGCGGGGGGGCCTATCGTGAGCAGTTCTTC. Its protein is CASSRDRSGGAYREQFF.

There are a few counts of this clone. The V gene is TRBV9, the J gene TRBJ2-1; 9 bases fit TRBD2. J was trimmed by 7 bases and V by 3 bases; bases with no gene match: 11. The CDR3 sequence is 16 residues long. Germline CDR1 reads SGDLS; CDR2 reads YYNGEE. The CDR3 region is CASSERGLAGWNEQFF. The CDR3 coding sequence is TGTGCCAGCAGCGAAAGAGGCCTAGCGGGGTGGAATGAGCAGTTCTTC.